This TCR beta chain was sequenced in a study of cytomegalovirus exposure and HLA in healthy donors. PCR employed 60 Vbeta and 13 Jbeta primers. Repertoires were generated with immunoSEQ multiplex PCR, while TCRdb's copy carries only in-frame clones and drops some. The sample comprises about 100,000 clones, about three fifths of which are singletons, and under 5.5% rests with the top ten. Sequencing was performed on PBMCs. This sequence originates from a human donor in good health.

CDR3 sequence (DNA): TGCGCCAGCAGCCAAGGGGACAGGGCTGGCACTGAAGCTTTCTTT. This translates into CASSQGDRAGTEAFF. The chain is built from TRBV4-1 and TRBJ1-1; 9 bases map to TRBD1. CDR1 is MGHRA and CDR2 is YSYEKL in the germline V gene. After removal of 1 base from V and 4 bases from J, the junction contained 4 bases not matched to a gene. The CDR3 loop spans 15 amino acids.